The rows below give T cell receptor beta chains drawn from one sample of a study of T cells after yellow fever vaccination. TCRdb reprocessed the 5' RACE reads via MiXCR and lists one record per CDR3 protein. In the table there are about 430,000 distinct CDR3 sequences, around a sixth of which are singletons. This specimen consisted of PBMCs, obtained before the yellow fever booster vaccination. Source of these receptors: a young man who received the YFV17D yellow fever vaccine. Both conserved end residues are part of each CDR3. A D gene is named only where the DNA matches it firmly. Clone size is not always given. Where it is, it says once, few, many or a class for expanded clones.

D	V	J	size	CDR3	DNA
-	TRBV7-8	TRBJ2-7	-	CASSLPGYEQYF	TGTGCCAGCAGCCTACCGGGGTACGAGCAGTACTTC
TRBD1	TRBV15	TRBJ2-3	-	CATSREWGTGGRDTQYF	TGTGCCACCAGCAGAGAATGGGGGACAGGGGGGAGAGATACGCAGTATTTT
-	TRBV7-9	TRBJ1-1	few	CASRSIGPVRPEAFF	TGTGCCAGCAGGAGCATAGGGCCAGTCCGGCCCGAAGCTTTCTTT
TRBD1	TRBV27	TRBJ1-5	-	CATSGQGRGEPQHF	TGTGCCACCTCGGGACAGGGTAGGGGCGAGCCCCAGCATTTT
-	TRBV5-1	TRBJ2-2	-	CASSLEGETGELFF	TGCGCCAGCAGCTTAGAAGGGGAGACCGGGGAGCTGTTTTTT
-	TRBV7-2	TRBJ2-3	-	CASSLYPADTQYF	TGTGCCAGCAGCCTGTATCCGGCAGATACGCAGTATTTT
TRBD1	TRBV27	TRBJ2-6	-	CASSWTGYGANVLTF	TGTGCCAGCAGTTGGACAGGGTACGGGGCCAACGTCCTGACTTTC
-	TRBV12-3/TRBV12-4	TRBJ2-3	-	CASSTTARDTQYF	TGTGCCAGCAGTACAACAGCCAGAGATACGCAGTATTTT
TRBD2	TRBV7-2	TRBJ2-1	few	CASSLNGGASNEQFF	TGTGCCAGCAGCTTGAACGGGGGGGCCTCCAATGAGCAGTTCTTC
-	TRBV20-1	TRBJ2-3	few	CSAREAPDTQYF	TGCAGTGCTAGAGAGGCTCCCGATACGCAGTATTTT
-	TRBV3-1	TRBJ1-6	few	CASSQVEGYGNSPLHF	TGTGCCAGCAGCCAGGTGGAGGGGTATGGTAATTCACCCCTCCACTTT
-	TRBV27	TRBJ2-2	few	CASSLGNREVTGELFF	TGTGCCAGCAGCCTCGGGAACAGGGAGGTGACCGGGGAGCTGTTTTTT
-	TRBV5-1	TRBJ1-1	-	CASSSYRDPKAFF	TGCGCCAGCAGCTCCTACAGGGACCCTAAAGCTTTCTTT
-	TRBV12-3/TRBV12-4	TRBJ2-6	once	CASKDHGDSGANVLTF	TGTGCCAGCAAGGATCACGGAGACTCTGGGGCCAACGTCCTGACTTTC
TRBD2	TRBV20-1	TRBJ2-1	few	CSAREPSGGGQGHYNEQFF	TGCAGTGCTAGAGAGCCTAGCGGGGGGGGCCAAGGGCATTACAATGAGCAGTTCTTC
-	TRBV7-2	TRBJ1-2	many	CASSLSVLPGYTF	TGTGCCAGCAGCTTATCTGTCCTTCCTGGCTACACCTTC
TRBD1	TRBV20-1	TRBJ1-1	few	CSARKPGGFALGTEAFF	TGCAGTGCCAGAAAGCCAGGGGGCTTCGCGTTAGGCACTGAAGCTTTCTTT